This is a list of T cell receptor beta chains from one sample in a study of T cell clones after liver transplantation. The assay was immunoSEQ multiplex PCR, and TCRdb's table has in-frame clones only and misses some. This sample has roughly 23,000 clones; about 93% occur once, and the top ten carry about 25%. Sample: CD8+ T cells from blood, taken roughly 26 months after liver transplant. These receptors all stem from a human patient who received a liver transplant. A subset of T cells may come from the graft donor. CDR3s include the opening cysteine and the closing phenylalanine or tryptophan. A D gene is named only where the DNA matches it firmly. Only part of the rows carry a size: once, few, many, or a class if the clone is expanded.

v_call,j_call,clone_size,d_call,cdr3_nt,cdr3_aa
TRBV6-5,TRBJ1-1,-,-,TGTGCCAGCAGTTACGGCGCGGACCTGTACACTGAAGCTTTCTTT,CASSYGADLYTEAFF
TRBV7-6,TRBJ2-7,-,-,TGTGCCAGCAGCCAACTCTTAGGCGCCCAACACGAGCAGTACTTC,CASSQLLGAQHEQYF
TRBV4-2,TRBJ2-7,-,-,TGTGCCAGCAGCCTCGGGGCAGGACCTGCCTCAGACGAGCAGTACTTC,CASSLGAGPASDEQYF
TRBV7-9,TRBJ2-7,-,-,TGTGCCAGCAGCTTAGACTATTACGAGCAGTACTTC,CASSLDYYEQYF
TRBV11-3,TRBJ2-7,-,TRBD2,TGTGCCAGCAGCAAAAGGACTAGCGGAAACGAGCAGTACTTC,CASSKRTSGNEQYF
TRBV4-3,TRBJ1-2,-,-,TGCGCCAGCAGCCCCCGACAGTCTAACTATGGCTACACCTTC,CASSPRQSNYGYTF
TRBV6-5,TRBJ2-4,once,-,TGTGCCAGCAGGAACAGGGCCAAAAACATTCAGTACTTC,CASRNRAKNIQYF
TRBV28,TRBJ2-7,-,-,TGTGCCAGCACCCCCCTTGCGGATTCCTACGAGCAGTACTTC,CASTPLADSYEQYF
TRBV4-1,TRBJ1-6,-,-,TGCGCCAGCAGCCAAGGGCTGGGGGCGCGGAATTCACCCCTCCACTTT,CASSQGLGARNSPLHF
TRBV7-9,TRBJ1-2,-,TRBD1,TGTGCCAGCAGCCAGGGGGCTGATGGCTACACCTTC,CASSQGADGYTF
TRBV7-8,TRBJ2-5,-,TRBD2,TGTGCCAGCAGCTTATGGCGCCTAGCGGGATATAAAGAGACCCAGTACTTC,CASSLWRLAGYKETQYF
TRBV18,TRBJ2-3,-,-,TGTGCCAGCTCACCACTAGCCAACAAAGGGGGAGGCACAGATACGCAGTATTTT,CASSPLANKGGGTDTQYF
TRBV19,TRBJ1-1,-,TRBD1,TGTGCCAGTACCCTCGTGACAGGGCCATACACTGAAGCTTTCTTT,CASTLVTGPYTEAFF
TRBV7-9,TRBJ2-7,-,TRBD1,TGTGCCAGCAGCTTAGATACAGGGGTCCTTTACGAGCAGTACTTC,CASSLDTGVLYEQYF
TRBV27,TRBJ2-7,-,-,TGTGCCAGCAGTTTAGCAGAGGGGGCCTACGAGCAGTACTTC,CASSLAEGAYEQYF
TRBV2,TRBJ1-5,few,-,TGTGCCAGCAGTGAAAGGGTCAGAGGGTTCGATCAGCCCCAGCATTTT,CASSERVRGFDQPQHF
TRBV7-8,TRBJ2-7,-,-,TGTGCCAGCAGCTTAGGGGCCTACGAGCAGTACTTC,CASSLGAYEQYF
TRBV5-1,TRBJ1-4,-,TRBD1,TGCGCCAGCAGCTGGAAGGACAGGGATAATGAAAAACTGTTTTTT,CASSWKDRDNEKLFF
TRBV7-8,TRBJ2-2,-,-,TGTGCCAGCAACTCCCAAGGGGGAGCGAACACCGGGGAGCTGTTTTTT,CASNSQGGANTGELFF
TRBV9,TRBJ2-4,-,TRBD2,TGTGCCAGCAGCGTAGAGGGTAGCGGGACCATTCAGTACTTC,CASSVEGSGTIQYF
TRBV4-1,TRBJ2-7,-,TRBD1,TGCGCCAGCAGCCACTCCGGGACAGGGATCTACGAGCAGTACTTC,CASSHSGTGIYEQYF
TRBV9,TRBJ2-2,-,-,TGTGCCAGCAGCCCTGACACCGGGGAGCTGTTTTTT,CASSPDTGELFF
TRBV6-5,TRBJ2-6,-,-,TGTGCCACCAAAAGGGAGCCTGGGGCCAACGTCCTGACTTTC,CATKREPGANVLTF
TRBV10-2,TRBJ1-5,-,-,TGCGCCAGCAGTGAGAACAGGTGGGATCAGCCCCAGCATTTT,CASSENRWDQPQHF
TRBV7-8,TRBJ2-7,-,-,TGTGCCAGCAGCGCTACCTACGAGCAGTACTTC,CASSATYEQYF
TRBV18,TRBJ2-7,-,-,TGTGCCAGCTCACCAGGAGGGGGTTTCGGATACTACGAGCAGTACTTC,CASSPGGGFGYYEQYF
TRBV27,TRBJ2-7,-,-,TGTGCCAGCAGTTTTTTTGCGGGACCCTACGAGCAGTACTTC,CASSFFAGPYEQYF
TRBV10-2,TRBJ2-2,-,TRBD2,TGCGCCAGCGGAGGCTTAGCGGGAGAGGCCGGGGAGCTGTTTTTT,CASGGLAGEAGELFF
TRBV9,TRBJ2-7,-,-,TGTGCCAGCAGCGTAGGAAGGGGTACCTACGAGCAGTACTTC,CASSVGRGTYEQYF
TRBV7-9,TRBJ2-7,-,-,TGTGCCAGCAGGCCCAGGGGATCCTACGAGCAGTACTTC,CASRPRGSYEQYF
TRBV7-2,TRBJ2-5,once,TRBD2,TGTGCCAGCAGCTTTCTAGCGGGCTTCCAAGAGACCCAGTACTTC,CASSFLAGFQETQYF
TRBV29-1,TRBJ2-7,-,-,TGCAGCGTTGTCGCCGGGGTGACTGAGGAGCAGTACTTC,CSVVAGVTEEQYF
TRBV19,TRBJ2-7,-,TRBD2,TGTGCCAGTAGTATAGAAGCGGGAGACTCCTACGAGCAGTACTTC,CASSIEAGDSYEQYF
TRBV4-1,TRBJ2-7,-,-,TGCGCCAGCAGCCAATCGTCCGGACTCCCAACCACCTACGAGCAGTACTTC,CASSQSSGLPTTYEQYF
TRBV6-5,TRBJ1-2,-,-,TGTGCCAGCAGCCCCCGAGGGGTTGCGGAGGGCTACACCTTC,CASSPRGVAEGYTF
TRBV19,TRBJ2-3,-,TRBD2,TGTGCCAGTAGTATAGGCAGACTAGCGGGAGCCAAAGATACGCAGTATTTT,CASSIGRLAGAKDTQYF
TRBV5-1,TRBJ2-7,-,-,TGCGCCAGCAGCTTTCGGTCCGCCTACGAGCAGTACTTC,CASSFRSAYEQYF
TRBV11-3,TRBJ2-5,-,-,TGTGCCAGCAGCTTAGGGGAGACCCAGTACTTC,CASSLGETQYF
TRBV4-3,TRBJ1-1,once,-,TGCGCCAGCAGCCAAGGGACCGGAGTGACTGAAGCTTTCTTT,CASSQGTGVTEAFF
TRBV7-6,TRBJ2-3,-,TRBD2,TGTGCCAGCAGCCTAGCGGGAGGAACAGATACGCAGTATTTT,CASSLAGGTDTQYF
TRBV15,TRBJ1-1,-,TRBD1,TGTGCCACCAGCAGGGACAGGGGGCGAGGAACTGAAGCTTTCTTT,CATSRDRGRGTEAFF
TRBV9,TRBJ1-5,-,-,TGTGCCAGCAGCATGGGGGGGGGCCTCGGGCCCCAGCATTTT,CASSMGGGLGPQHF
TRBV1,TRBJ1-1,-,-,TGCACCAGCATGGGGGGTCCAGTCGGCATGAACACTGAAGCTTTCTTT,CTSMGGPVGMNTEAFF
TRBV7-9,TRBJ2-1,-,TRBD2,TGTGCCAGCAGCTTTTTAGAGACTAGCGGGAGTTGGGAGCAGTTCTTC,CASSFLETSGSWEQFF
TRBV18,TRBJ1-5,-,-,TGTGCCAGCTCACCTCGGCCAGGGGAGTATGATCAGCCCCAGCATTTT,CASSPRPGEYDQPQHF
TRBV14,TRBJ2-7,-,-,TGTGCCAGCAGCCAAGATATGGGTCGCTCCTACGAGCAGTACTTC,CASSQDMGRSYEQYF
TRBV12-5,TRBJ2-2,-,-,TGTGCTAGTGGTTTGGTGGACAGCAACACCGGGGAGCTGTTTTTT,CASGLVDSNTGELFF
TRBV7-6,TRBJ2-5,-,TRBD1,TGTGCCAGCAGCTTATCGACAGGGGCTTGGGAGACCCAGTACTTC,CASSLSTGAWETQYF
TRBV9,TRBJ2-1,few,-,TGTGCCAGCAGCCCGGGACCCGGTCTCTTTACGTTCTTC,CASSPGPGLFTFF
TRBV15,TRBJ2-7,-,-,TGTGCCACCAGCAGAGAGGACTACTACGAGCAGTACTTC,CATSREDYYEQYF
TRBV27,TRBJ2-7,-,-,TGTGCCAGCAGTTCTCCAAGGGGCAGGGAAAGGAACGAGCAGTACTTC,CASSSPRGRERNEQYF
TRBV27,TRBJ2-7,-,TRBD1,TGTGCCAGCAGTTCGACAGGGGGCACCTACGAGCAGTACTTC,CASSSTGGTYEQYF
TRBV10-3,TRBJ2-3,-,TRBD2,TGTGCCATCAACTCGGGCGGGAGTGTAGATACGCAGTATTTT,CAINSGGSVDTQYF
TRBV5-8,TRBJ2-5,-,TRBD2,TGTGCCAGCAGCAAACTAGCGGGAGGAGGAGAGACCCAGTACTTC,CASSKLAGGGETQYF